The 10 T cell receptor beta chains in this list originate from one sample, sequenced in a study of CD8 T cells in Susac syndrome. RNA totalling about 0.45 to 1 ug underwent reverse transcription with random hexamers. TCRdb re-analysed the immunoSEQ multiplex PCR reads in MiXCR, keeping a single row per CDR3 protein. Among about 200,000 distinct CDR3 sequences listed, over 90% were seen once. The specimen sequenced was CD4+ T cells from PBMCs. Receptors were obtained from a human donor with multiple sclerosis.

The chain couples TRBV2 to TRBJ2-5; D not resolved. This CDR3 has 15 residues. CDR1 is SNHLY and CDR2 is FYNNEI in the germline V gene. The V end lost 0 bases, the J end lost 7 bases, and 15 bases lay between the germline ends. This CDR3 is CASSEALDPIRTQYF. Here the CDR3 DNA reads TGTGCCAGCAGTGAAGCGCTAGACCCAATTAGGACCCAGTACTTC.

The chain joins TRBV29-1 to TRBJ1-1; no clear D. This CDR3 has 11 residues. Looked up from germline, CDR1 is SQVTM and CDR2 is ANQGSEA. The V end was cut by 3 bases, the J end by 5 bases, with 7 bases between. Written as DNA, the CDR3 is TGCAGCGTTGACGGAAGGACTGAAGCTTTCTTT. Its translation is CSVDGRTEAFF.

The chain links TRBV6-5 to TRBJ2-7; 8 bases are shared with TRBD1. Germline V gene data show CDR1 as MNHEY and CDR2 as SVGAGI. The trim removed 7 bases at V and 7 bases at J, leaving 6 bases unmatched. CDR3 length: 12 amino acids. DNA for the CDR3: TGTGCCAGCACCGGCAGGGACAGGGAGCAGTACTTC. This translates into CASTGRDREQYF.

This rearrangement joins TRBV10-3 to TRBJ1-1, with a weak D call TRBD1 (5 bases). CDR3 size: 13 residues. CDR1 and CDR2 from the germline V gene are ENHRY and SYGVKD. Trimming shortened V by 3 bases and J by 4 bases, and 9 bases separated the two germline ends. CDR3 sequence reads: CAISEGAATEAFF. The CDR3, as DNA: TGTGCCATCAGTGAAGGGGCGGCCACTGAAGCTTTCTTT.

J is TRBJ1-1 and V is TRBV20-1; D is unresolved. The CDR3 length is 12 residues. Trimming shortened V by 3 bases and J by 0 bases, and 5 bases separated the two germline ends. Germline CDR1 reads DFQATT; CDR2 reads SNEGSKA (reference sequence). For the CDR3, the DNA is TGCAGTGCTAGTGACTTGAACACTGAAGCTTTCTTT. It yields the protein CSASDLNTEAFF.

The rearrangement links TRBV20-1 to TRBJ1-1; D ambiguous. The germline gives CDR1 DFQATT, CDR2 SNEGSKA (reference sequence). The V end was cut by 0 bases, the J end by 1 base, with 9 bases between. The CDR3 is 14 residues long. The CDR3 DNA reads as TGCAGTGCTAGAGATCTCTCGAGGAACACTGAAGCTTTCTTT. It yields the protein CSARDLSRNTEAFF.

The rearrangement joins TRBV7-2 to TRBJ2-3, with 10 bases fitting TRBD2. Trimming cost V 1 base and J 8 bases; bases outside gene matches: 3. This CDR3 is 14 amino acids long. In germline, CDR1 is SGHTA, CDR2 FQGNSA. CDR3 sequence reads: CASSLEGLAITQYF. As DNA, the CDR3 is TGTGCCAGCAGCTTAGAGGGACTAGCGATTACGCAGTATTTT.

The chain uses TRBV30 and TRBJ2-5; 12 nucleotides match TRBD2. Per germline, CDR1 GTSNPN and CDR2 SVGIG (reference sequence). The CDR3 has 15 residues. V trimming: 0 bases; J trimming: 5 bases; junction bases outside the gene matches: 4. This CDR3 reads CAWSVQLAGGETQYF. The CDR3 DNA follows: TGTGCCTGGAGTGTTCAACTAGCGGGGGGTGAGACCCAGTACTTC.

The CDR3 sequence is CSVEPSGGFGTQYF. DNA for the CDR3: TGCAGCGTTGAACCTAGCGGGGGGTTTGGGACCCAGTACTTC. This chain connects TRBV29-1 to TRBJ2-5, with TRBD2 matching over 11 bases. This CDR3 is built from 14 residues. J gave up 7 bases and V 2 bases, and 6 bases lay outside the gene matches. Germline V gene data show CDR1 as SQVTM and CDR2 as ANQGSEA.

The V and J genes are TRBV7-2 and TRBJ2-1; 8 bases match TRBD1. The CDR3 extends over 14 amino acids. The J segment lost 4 bases and the V segment lost 5 bases, leaving 4 bases of the junction unmatched. From germline, CDR1 is SGHTA and CDR2 FQGNSA. In nucleotides, the CDR3 is TGTGCCAGCAGCCTACAGGGGGGATACAATGAGCAGTTCTTC. Protein product: CASSLQGGYNEQFF.